The source of this T cell receptor beta chain is a study of CD4 T cells in relation to SARS-CoV-2 and coronaviruses. Unexposed donor CD4+ T cells date from about 2011-2018, before the COVID-19 pandemic. After about ten days of culture, CD4+ T cells were isolated. Unexposed-donor CD4+ T cells were probed with SARS-CoV-2 S/N and four cold-coronavirus spikes, cells permitting. Turning to this clone: Its antigen remains unidentified.

TCRdb keeps only in-frame clones here, not all; method: immunoSEQ multiplex PCR. The table includes about 20,000 clones, roughly 80% detected once. Study observations and caveats: In 55% to 75% of donors, memory CD4+ clonotypes crossrecognized SARS-CoV-2 and at least one common cold coronavirus spike.

V dropped 4 bases and J dropped 4; count of bases not matched to a gene: 4. CDR1 is MDHEN and CDR2 is SYDVKM in the germline V gene. CDR3 length: 15 residues. Specimen: CD4+ T cells from PBMCs, cultured in vitro. This receptor was taken from a human donor in good health. The chain couples TRBV28 to TRBJ1-5, with 10 bases matching TRBD1. Here the CDR3 reads CASSWGQGNNQPQHF. CDR3 coding DNA: TGTGCCAGCAGTTGGGGACAGGGGAATAATCAGCCCCAGCATTTT.